The 14 T cell receptor beta chains below all came from one sample that was sequenced in a study of control samples from healthy donors and cancer patients. Repertoires were generated with immunoSEQ multiplex PCR, while TCRdb's copy carries only in-frame clones and drops some. In the table there are 150,000 or so clones, roughly 95% of which are singletons. Source material: blood. The receptor set was obtained from a woman aged 55-70 years in good health.

The chain is built from TRBV3-1 (or the pseudogene TRBV3-2) and TRBJ1-2; a possible D gene is TRBD1 (6 bases). Germline V gene sequence: CDR1 LGHDT, CDR2 YNNKEL (reference sequence). Trimming removed 0 bases at V and 4 bases at J, with 9 bases between. This CDR3 has 14 residues. This CDR3 is CASSQENRAYGYTF. DNA for the CDR3: TGTGCCAGCAGCCAAGAGAACAGGGCCTATGGCTACACCTTC.

The genes are TRBV18 and TRBJ1-2; 7 nucleotides align to TRBD1. The CDR3 runs to 15 residues. V lost 0 bases to trimming and J lost 8 bases; unmatched junction nucleotides: 9. Per the germline V gene, CDR1 is KGHSH and CDR2 is LQKENI. This CDR3 is CASSPPTTGLEGYTF. DNA for the CDR3: TGTGCCAGCTCACCACCGACGACAGGGTTAGAAGGCTACACCTTC.

A few counts support this clone. This chain uses TRBV5-4 with TRBJ2-3, with 14 bases aligning to TRBD2. The CDR3 runs 16 residues. The germline gives CDR1 SGHNT, CDR2 YYREEE (reference sequence). V was clipped by 4 bases and J by 6 bases; unmatched bases: 7. The CDR3 here is CASSPRWTSGGDTQYF. In DNA form, the CDR3 reads TGTGCCAGCAGCCCACGGTGGACTAGCGGGGGGGATACGCAGTATTTT.

In its sample, this clone was seen once. The chain combines TRBV2 with TRBJ1-4; unclear D gene. Trimming took off 7 bases at V and 8 bases at J, with 14 bases between the two ends. Germline CDR1 is SNHLY and CDR2 is FYNNEI. The CDR3 covers 13 residues. The CDR3 loop reads CASKKETGEKLFF. The CDR3 DNA is TGTGCCAGCAAAAAAGAAACCGGGGAAAAACTGTTTTTT.

This clone was picked up one time. V gene TRBV2 combines with J gene TRBJ1-6; 7 nucleotides line up with TRBD1. The CDR3 loop spans 15 amino acids. Germline V gives CDR1 SNHLY, CDR2 FYNNEI. J gave up 6 bases and V 4 bases, and 6 bases lay outside the gene matches. This chain's CDR3 is CASSVTGTINSPLHF. CDR3 nucleotide sequence: TGTGCCAGCAGTGTGACAGGGACAATTAATTCACCCCTCCACTTT.

The gene calls are TRBV6-2 or TRBV6-3 and TRBJ1-5, with D uncertain. The germline CDR1 and CDR2 sequences are MNHEY and SVGEGT. This CDR3 has 15 amino acids. V lost 2 bases to trimming and J lost 1 base, with 9 bases between them. DNA for the CDR3: TGTGCCAGCAGTTACGCAGCCTCCAGCAATCAGCCCCAGCATTTT. It is translated as CASSYAASSNQPQHF.

The chain couples TRBV18 to TRBJ2-1; a possible D gene is TRBD2 (5 bases). The CDR3 is 14 residues long. The V gene's germline CDR1 is KGHSH and CDR2 LQKENI. Trimming removed 8 bases from V and 5 bases from J, with 16 bases in between. The CDR3 loop is CASTERISDNEQFF. The CDR3 coding sequence is TGTGCCAGCACAGAGAGGATTAGCGACAATGAGCAGTTCTTC.

CDR3 residues: CASSLAQFSPGELFF. Written as DNA, the CDR3 is TGTGCCAGCAGCTTAGCGCAGTTTTCCCCCGGGGAGCTGTTTTTT. This sequence joins TRBV11-1 and TRBJ2-2; no firm D call. The CDR3 has 15 residues. The V gene's germline CDR1 is SGHAT and CDR2 FQDESV (reference sequence). Trimming stripped 0 bases from V and 6 bases from J, with 11 bases between.

The chain joins TRBV7-2 to TRBJ2-7, with D maybe TRBD2 (7 bases). The germline V gene has CDR1 SGHTA and CDR2 FQGNSA. The CDR3 extends over 13 amino acids. V lost 0 bases and J 6 bases, leaving 9 bases between the germline ends. CDR3 DNA: TGTGCCAGCAGCTTAGCGGGGGGGCGCGAGCAGTACTTC. Residues: CASSLAGGREQYF.

The J gene is TRBJ2-5, the V gene TRBV5-8; 12 bases match TRBD2. The CDR3 contains 15 residues. The V gene end was trimmed by 3 bases and the J gene end by 3 bases; junction bases not matched to a gene: 3. Germline CDR1 is SGHTS and CDR2 is YDEGEE. The CDR3 spells CASSSWTSGEETQYF. The CDR3 DNA is TGTGCCAGCAGCTCGTGGACTAGCGGGGAAGAGACCCAGTACTTC.

The CDR3: CASSKGLSGGPKNIQYF. DNA of the CDR3: TGTGCCAGCAGCAAAGGACTAAGCGGGGGACCCAAAAACATTCAGTACTTC. V is TRBV21-1 and J is TRBJ2-4; the listed D gene, TRBD2, was not tested against the DNA. TRBV21-1 is a pseudogene. The CDR3 spans 17 residues.

V usage is TRBV7-6 and J usage is TRBJ2-2; 7 bases agree with TRBD2. Germline values: CDR1 SGHVS, CDR2 FNYEAQ. This CDR3 contains 16 residues. V lost 5 bases and J lost 5; bases outside the gene matches: 11. CDR3 loop: CASSQSRGLGTGELFF. In nucleotides, the CDR3 is TGTGCCAGCAGCCAGTCGCGGGGGTTGGGAACCGGGGAGCTGTTTTTT.

The J gene is TRBJ1-4, the V gene TRBV3-1 (or the pseudogene TRBV3-2); D possibly corresponds to TRBD1 (6 bases). V was cut by 2 bases and J by 4 bases, with 8 bases left in between. The CDR3 is 14 amino acids. Germline assignment: CDR1 LGHDT and CDR2 YNNKEL (reference sequence). The CDR3: CASSQRTDNEKLFF. CDR3 bases: TGTGCCAGCAGCCAACGGACAGATAATGAAAAACTGTTTTTT.

With respect to this clone: This specimen includes other DNA sequences encoding the same CDR3. This chain joins TRBV6-2 or TRBV6-3 and TRBJ2-7, with D perhaps assigned TRBD1 or TRBD2 (5 bases each). The CDR3 contains 15 residues. The ends were cut back, 6 bases at V and 0 bases at J, with 15 bases in the middle. The germline gives CDR1 MNHEY, CDR2 SVGEGT. This CDR3 is CASSPLRGRSYEQYF. The CDR3 nucleotides are TGTGCCAGCAGCCCCCTGAGGGGACGCTCCTACGAGCAGTACTTC.